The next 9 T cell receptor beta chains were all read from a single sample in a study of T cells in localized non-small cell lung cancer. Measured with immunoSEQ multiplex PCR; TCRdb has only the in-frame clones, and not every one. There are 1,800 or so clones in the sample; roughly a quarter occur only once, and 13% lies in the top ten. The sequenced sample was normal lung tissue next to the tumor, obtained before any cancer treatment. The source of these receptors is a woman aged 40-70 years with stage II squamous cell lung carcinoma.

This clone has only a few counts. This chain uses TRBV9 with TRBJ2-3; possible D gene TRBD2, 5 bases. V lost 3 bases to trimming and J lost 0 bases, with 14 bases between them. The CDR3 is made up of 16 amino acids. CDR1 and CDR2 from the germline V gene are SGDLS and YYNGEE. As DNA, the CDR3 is TGTGCCAGCAGCGACTCCAACGGGGATAGCACAGATACGCAGTATTTT. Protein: CASSDSNGDSTDTQYF. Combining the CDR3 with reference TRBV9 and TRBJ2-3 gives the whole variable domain DSGVTQTPKHLITATGQRVTLRCSPRSGDLSVYWYQQSLDQGLQFLIQYYNGEERAKGNILERFSAQQFPDLHSELNLSSLELGDSALYFCASSDSNGDSTDTQYFGPGTRLTVL.

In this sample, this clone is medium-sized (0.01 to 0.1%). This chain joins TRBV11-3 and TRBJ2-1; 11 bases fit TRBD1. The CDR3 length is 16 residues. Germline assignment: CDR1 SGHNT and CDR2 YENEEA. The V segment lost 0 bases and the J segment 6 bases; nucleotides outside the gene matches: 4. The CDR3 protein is CASSLEAGTGGNEQFF. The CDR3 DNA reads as TGTGCCAGCAGCTTAGAAGCCGGGACAGGGGGCAATGAGCAGTTCTTC.

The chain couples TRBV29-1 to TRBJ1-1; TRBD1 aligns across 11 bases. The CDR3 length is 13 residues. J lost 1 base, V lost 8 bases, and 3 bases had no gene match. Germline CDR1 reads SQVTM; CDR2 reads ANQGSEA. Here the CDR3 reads CSSGQGANTEAFF. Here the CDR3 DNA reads TGCAGCTCTGGACAGGGGGCGAACACTGAAGCTTTCTTT. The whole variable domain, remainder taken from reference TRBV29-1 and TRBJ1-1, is SAVISQKPSRDICQRGTSLTIQCQVDSQVTMMFWYRQQPGQSLTLIATANQGSEATYESGFVIDKFPISRPNLTFSTLTVSNMSPEDSSIYLCSSGQGANTEAFFGQGTRLTVV.

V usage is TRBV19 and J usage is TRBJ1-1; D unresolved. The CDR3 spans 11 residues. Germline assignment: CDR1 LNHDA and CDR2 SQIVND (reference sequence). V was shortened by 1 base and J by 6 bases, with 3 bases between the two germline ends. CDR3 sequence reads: CASSIASEAFF. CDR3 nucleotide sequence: TGTGCCAGTAGTATAGCATCTGAAGCTTTCTTT. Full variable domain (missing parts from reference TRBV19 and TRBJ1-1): DGGITQSPKYLFRKEGQNVTLSCEQNLNHDAMYWYRQDPGQGLRLIYYSQIVNDFQKGDIAEGYSVSREKKESFPLTVTSAQKNPTAFYLCASSIASEAFFGQGTRLTVV.

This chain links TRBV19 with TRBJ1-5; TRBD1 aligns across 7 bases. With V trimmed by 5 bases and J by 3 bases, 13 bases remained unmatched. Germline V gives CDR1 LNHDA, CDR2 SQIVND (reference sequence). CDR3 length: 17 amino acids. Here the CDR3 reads CASSEGVGQRNNQPQHF. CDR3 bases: TGTGCCAGTAGTGAGGGCGTGGGACAGAGAAACAATCAGCCCCAGCATTTT.

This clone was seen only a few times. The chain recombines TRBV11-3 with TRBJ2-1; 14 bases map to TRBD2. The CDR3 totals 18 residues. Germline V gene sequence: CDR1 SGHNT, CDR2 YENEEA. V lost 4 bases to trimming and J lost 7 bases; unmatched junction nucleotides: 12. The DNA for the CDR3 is TGTGCCAGCAGCTCTCCGCCGGGACTAGCGGGAGCATATAATGAGCAGTTCTTC. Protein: CASSSPPGLAGAYNEQFF.

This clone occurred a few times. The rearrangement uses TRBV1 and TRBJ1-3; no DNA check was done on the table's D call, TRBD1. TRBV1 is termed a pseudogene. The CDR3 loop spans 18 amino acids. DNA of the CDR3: TGCGCCAGCAGCCGGATCCTGTCGGGACAGTCTATTGGAAACACCATATATTTT. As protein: CASSRILSGQSIGNTIYF.

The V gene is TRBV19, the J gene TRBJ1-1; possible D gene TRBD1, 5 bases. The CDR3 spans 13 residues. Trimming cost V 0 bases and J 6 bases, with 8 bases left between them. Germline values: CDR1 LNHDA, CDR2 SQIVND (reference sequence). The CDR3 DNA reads TGTGCCAGTAGTATAGATCGGGGGGCTGAAGCTTTCTTT. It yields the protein CASSIDRGAEAFF. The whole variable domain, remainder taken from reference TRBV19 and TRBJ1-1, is DGGITQSPKYLFRKEGQNVTLSCEQNLNHDAMYWYRQDPGQGLRLIYYSQIVNDFQKGDIAEGYSVSREKKESFPLTVTSAQKNPTAFYLCASSIDRGAEAFFGQGTRLTVV.

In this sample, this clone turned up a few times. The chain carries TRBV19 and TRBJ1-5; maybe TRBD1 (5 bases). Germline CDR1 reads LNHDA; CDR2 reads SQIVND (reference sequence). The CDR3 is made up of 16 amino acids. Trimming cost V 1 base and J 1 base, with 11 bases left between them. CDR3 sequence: CASSIGSPGSNQPQHF. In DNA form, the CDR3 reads TGTGCCAGTAGTATAGGCTCTCCAGGGAGCAATCAGCCCCAGCATTTT.